This T cell receptor beta chain appears in the sequencing data of a study of shared clonotypes between healthy human individuals. CDR3 length: 17 residues. V lost 4 bases, J lost 5 bases, and 14 bases stayed unmatched. Looked up from germline, CDR1 is MGHRA and CDR2 is YSYEKL. A split of CD4+ cells into CD45RA+ naive and CD45RA-negative memory subsets was performed. Per the original methods: ImmunoSEQ gave junction-only sequences without quality scores, so filtering differed. Assay: immunoSEQ multiplex PCR; the TCRdb copy retains only in-frame clones and omits some. V, J and clone size are those of that table, while D and trimming were read from the DNA. This table holds millions of clones, approximately 90% found once.

This TCR was sampled from a man aged 18 to 30 in good health. Sequences were obtained from naive CD4+ T cells sorted from blood. Subset indicated: CD45RA+ positively selected. V gene TRBV4-1 combines with J gene TRBJ2-3, with 8 bases fitting TRBD2. The CDR3 sequence: CASSPLGRGGAGDTQYF. As DNA, the CDR3 is TGCGCCAGCAGCCCCCTCGGGAGGGGGGGGGCCGGAGATACGCAGTATTTT.